Each of the 16 T cell receptor beta chains below was sequenced from the same sample in a study of T-cell memory formation after mild COVID-19. Using its own MiXCR run on the 5' RACE reads, TCRdb lists one record per CDR3 protein. Of around 200,000 distinct CDR3 sequences in the sample, roughly a tenth are singletons; the top ten hold 2.5% to 3.5%. The sample comprised PBMCs or a T cell subset sorted from them (not recorded which). These receptors originate from a man aged 18-30 years who had mild COVID-19 (a few samples of this study predate the infection). Cell type and time point are not known.

The V and J genes are TRBV7-2 and TRBJ1-1; D is undetermined. CDR1 SGHTA and CDR2 FQGNSA come from the germline V gene. V shed 5 bases and J shed 3 bases, with 7 bases lying between them. This CDR3 has 12 amino acids. CDR3 coding DNA: TGTGCCAGCAGCACACGCGACACTGAAGCTTTCTTT. Amino acid sequence: CASSTRDTEAFF.

The genes are TRBV7-9 and TRBJ1-1; D unresolved. The CDR3 runs to 16 residues. V lost 6 bases, J lost 9 bases, and 26 bases lay in between. The V gene's germline CDR1 is SEHNR and CDR2 FQNEAQ (reference sequence). CDR3 DNA sequence: TGTGCCAGCAGTCTTCGGACTGGGTCGCCCCCACAAAAAGCTTTCTTT. Its protein is CASSLRTGSPPQKAFF.

This clonotype was seen a few times. The J gene is TRBJ2-7, the V gene TRBV2, with 7 bases aligning to TRBD1. With 6 bases clipped from V and 5 bases from J, the junction kept 7 bases outside the gene matches. The CDR3 sequence is 13 residues long. The V gene's germline CDR1 is SNHLY and CDR2 FYNNEI. DNA of the CDR3: TGTGCCAGCAGGGGGGACAGTCCTAACGAGCAGTACGTC. Protein sequence: CASRGDSPNEQYV.

The chain recombines TRBV10-3 with TRBJ2-1, with D possibly being TRBD2 (5 bases). Per germline, CDR1 ENHRY and CDR2 SYGVKD. V shed 5 bases and J shed 8 bases, with 22 bases lying between them. CDR3 size: 16 residues. CDR3 protein: CAISKARTETGDEQFF. The DNA for the CDR3 is TGTGCCATCAGTAAGGCACGGACTGAGACCGGCGATGAGCAGTTCTTC.

The chain links TRBV5-1 to TRBJ2-1; TRBD2 matches 8 bases. Per the germline V gene, CDR1 is SGHRS and CDR2 is YFSETQ. There are 14 residues in the CDR3. The V segment lost 2 bases and the J segment 7 bases; nucleotides outside the gene matches: 5. The CDR3 nucleotides are TGCGCCAGCAGCTTACAAAAGCGGGAGAATGAGCAGTTCTTC. Residues: CASSLQKRENEQFF.

A few counts support this clonotype. V gene TRBV7-3 combines with J gene TRBJ2-1; a possible D gene is TRBD2 (6 bases). Trimming pared 1 base from V and 9 bases from J, leaving 10 bases between. This CDR3 comprises 13 residues. CDR1 is SGHTA and CDR2 is FQGTGA in the germline V gene. DNA for the CDR3: TGTGCCAGCAGCTTAAATGTGGGAGGTGAGCAGTTCTTC. This sequence encodes CASSLNVGGEQFF.

CDR3: CSAGPSGTGNTIYF. The CDR3 nucleotides read TGCAGTGCAGGACCTTCGGGTACCGGAAACACCATATATTTT. V usage is TRBV20-1 and J usage is TRBJ1-3; D unresolved. Deletions cut 6 bases from V and 4 bases from J, with 16 bases between. The germline CDR1 and CDR2 sequences are DFQATT and SNEGSKA (reference sequence). The CDR3 consists of 14 residues.

The chain employs TRBV7-2 and TRBJ2-1; 7 bases are shared with TRBD1. V dropped 4 bases and J dropped 0; count of bases not matched to a gene: 3. This CDR3 spans 15 amino acids. Germline V gene lookup returns CDR1 SGHTA and CDR2 FQGNSA. CDR3: CASSSTGASYNEQFF. CDR3 DNA: TGTGCCAGCAGCTCAACAGGGGCCTCCTACAATGAGCAGTTCTTC.

The V gene is TRBV4-3, the J gene TRBJ2-1; 7 nucleotides agree with TRBD1. V shed 0 bases, J shed 12 bases, and the junction held 8 bases outside the gene matches. The CDR3 sequence is 14 residues long. CDR1 LGHNA and CDR2 YSLEER come from the germline V gene. CDR3 sequence: CASSQEGQTLRQFF. CDR3 nucleotide sequence: TGCGCCAGCAGCCAAGAGGGACAGACTCTGAGGCAGTTCTTC.

This clonotype was counted a single time. V is TRBV9 and J is TRBJ1-1, with D uncertain. The CDR3 has 15 amino acids. The germline gives CDR1 SGDLS, CDR2 YYNGEE. V lost 4 bases and J 1 base, leaving 14 bases between the germline ends. As DNA, the CDR3 is TGTGCCAGCAGCCCCTATTCAACGCCGAACACTGAAGCTTTCTTT. Its protein product is CASSPYSTPNTEAFF.

This clonotype occurred a few times. The chain joins TRBV24-1 to TRBJ2-2, with D possibly TRBD2 on 6 matching bases. The CDR3 runs 18 residues. Trimming took off 1 base at V and 0 bases at J, with 14 bases between the two ends. The V gene's germline CDR1 is KGHDR and CDR2 SFDVKD. The CDR3 reads CATSDFWLANANTGELFF. CDR3 DNA: TGTGCCACCAGTGATTTTTGGCTAGCGAACGCGAACACCGGGGAGCTGTTTTTT.

V usage is TRBV12-3 or TRBV12-4 and J usage is TRBJ1-4; 10 nucleotides line up with TRBD1. Trimming at V came to 6 bases and at J to 6 bases, leaving 4 bases not matched to a gene. The CDR3 spans 14 residues. CDR3 residues: CASRPGTGDEKLFF. The CDR3 DNA is TGTGCCAGCAGACCCGGGACAGGGGATGAAAAACTGTTTTTT.

This chain uses TRBV4-3 with TRBJ2-2, with 8 bases lining up with TRBD2. V gave up 0 bases and J gave up 4 bases; unmatched junction bases: 7. This CDR3 is built from 17 residues. The germline V gene has CDR1 LGHNA and CDR2 YSLEER. DNA of the CDR3: TGCGCCAGCAGCCAAGAACTTGCGGGGGGCCCCACCGGGGAGCTGTTTTTT. Its translation: CASSQELAGGPTGELFF.

This clonotype showed up just a few times. The chain links TRBV24-1 to TRBJ2-1; 8 bases fit TRBD1. Trimming cost V 4 bases and J 10 bases; bases outside gene matches: 11. This CDR3 contains 15 residues. CDR1 is KGHDR, CDR2 SFDVKD, per germline. The CDR3 bases are TGTGCCACCAGTGACCCCCGCTTGACAGGGGAGGAGCAGTTCTTC. It codes for CATSDPRLTGEEQFF.

The chain couples TRBV12-3 or TRBV12-4 to TRBJ2-4; TRBD1 aligns across 11 bases. The CDR3 is 20 residues long. V trimming: 6 bases; J trimming: 0 bases; junction bases outside the gene matches: 16. The CDR3 nucleotides are TGTGCCAGCAGCCCTGCGCGTGGGACAGGGGGAGAACTAGCCAAAAACATTCAGTACTTC. This gives the protein CASSPARGTGGELAKNIQYF.

This sequence joins TRBV2 and TRBJ1-5; D call uncertain. This CDR3 has 14 residues. The V gene's germline CDR1 is SNHLY and CDR2 FYNNEI. Trimming removed 6 bases from V and 3 bases from J, with 12 bases in between. CDR3 sequence reads: CASSQAGNNQPQHF. DNA for the CDR3: TGTGCCAGCAGCCAAGCGGGGAACAATCAGCCCCAGCATTTT.